The sequence of this T cell receptor (beta chain) was determined in a study of blood T cell repertoires in COVID-19. Repertoires were generated with immunoSEQ multiplex PCR, while TCRdb's copy carries only in-frame clones and drops some. Of around 150,000 clones in the sample, roughly 85% were seen once. The CDR3 consists of 14 residues. Trimming removed 3 bases from V and 2 bases from J; junction bases left unmatched: 3. Germline CDR1 is LGHNA and CDR2 is YSLEER. This receptor was obtained from a man aged 35-49 years with acute or convalescent COVID-19. The chain combines TRBV4-3 with TRBJ1-1, with 7 bases matching TRBD1. Sequencing was carried out using peripheral blood. CDR3 amino acids: CASSQHRGNTEAFF. The CDR3 region has the DNA TGCGCCAGCAGCCAGCACAGGGGAAACACTGAAGCTTTCTTT.